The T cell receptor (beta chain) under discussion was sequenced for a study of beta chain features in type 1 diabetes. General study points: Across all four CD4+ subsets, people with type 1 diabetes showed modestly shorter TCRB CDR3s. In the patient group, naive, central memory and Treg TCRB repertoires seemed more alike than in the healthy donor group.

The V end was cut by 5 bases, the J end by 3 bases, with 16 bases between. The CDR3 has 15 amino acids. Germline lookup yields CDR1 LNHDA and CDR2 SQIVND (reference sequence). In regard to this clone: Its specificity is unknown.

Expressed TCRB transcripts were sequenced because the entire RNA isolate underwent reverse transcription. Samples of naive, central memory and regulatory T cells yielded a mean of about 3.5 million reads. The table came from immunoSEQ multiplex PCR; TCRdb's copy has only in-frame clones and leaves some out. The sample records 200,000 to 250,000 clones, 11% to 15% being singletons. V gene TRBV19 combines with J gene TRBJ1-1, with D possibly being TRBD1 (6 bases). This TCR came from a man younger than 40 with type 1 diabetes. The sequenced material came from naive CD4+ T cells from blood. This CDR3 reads CASSPAGGRHTEAFF. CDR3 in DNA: TGTGCCAGTAGTCCCGCGGGGGGGCGGCACACTGAAGCTTTCTTT.